Each of the 5 T cell receptor beta chains below was sequenced from the same sample in a study of blood T cell repertoires in COVID-19. The repertoire was sequenced with immunoSEQ multiplex PCR; TCRdb's copy has only in-frame clones and lacks some. Of 130,000 to 150,000 clones listed, roughly 87% were seen once; the top ten hold around 0.91%. The sample was peripheral blood. The receptors stem from a woman between 45 and 60 years old with acute or convalescent COVID-19.

This chain links TRBV4-1 with TRBJ2-7, with 11 bases fitting TRBD2. The CDR3 contains 18 residues. The germline gives CDR1 MGHRA, CDR2 YSYEKL. V gave up 6 bases and J gave up 1 base; unmatched junction bases: 14. The CDR3 loop is CASSPGLLAGGQSYEQYF. The CDR3 bases are TGCGCCAGCAGTCCCGGGCTATTAGCGGGGGGGCAATCCTACGAGCAGTACTTC.

The genes are TRBV28 and TRBJ2-6; D remains unclear. From germline, CDR1 is MDHEN and CDR2 SYDVKM. This CDR3 is 13 amino acids long. V dropped 6 bases and J dropped 4 bases, with 7 bases sitting between them. The chain's CDR3 is CASSPTGANVLTF. CDR3 bases: TGTGCCAGCAGCCCGACAGGGGCCAACGTCCTGACTTTC.

This clone was detected only once. The V gene is TRBV5-3, the J gene TRBJ1-1; no clear D gene. TRBV5-3 is classed as an ORF, of uncertain function. Trimming left V 7 bases short and J 0 bases short, with 13 bases between. The CDR3 is 14 amino acids. CDR3 nucleotides: TGTGCCAGAGTCCGAGGGCGGTTGAACACTGAAGCTTTCTTT. Protein sequence: CARVRGRLNTEAFF.

This chain connects TRBV3-1 (or the pseudogene TRBV3-2) to TRBJ2-2; 9 bases agree with TRBD1. Germline CDR1 LGHDT, CDR2 YNNKEL (reference sequence). After removal of 4 bases from V and 0 bases from J, the junction contained 6 bases not matched to a gene. The CDR3 is 17 residues long. The CDR3 sequence is CASSRIQGAPNTGELFF. Written as DNA, the CDR3 is TGTGCCAGCAGCCGAATACAGGGGGCGCCGAACACCGGGGAGCTGTTTTTT.

The V and J genes are TRBV18 and TRBJ1-3, with 7 bases lining up with TRBD1. The V and J ends lost 4 bases and 0 bases, in that order; junction bases with no gene match: 3. Germline CDR1 reads KGHSH; CDR2 reads LQKENI. The CDR3 consists of 15 residues. CDR3 amino acids: CASSRGTDSGNTIYF. The CDR3 nucleotides are TGTGCCAGCTCACGGGGGACAGACTCTGGAAACACCATATATTTT.